This T cell receptor beta chain was documented in a study of Graves' ophthalmopathy and Graves' hyperthyroidism listed by TCRdb under 2018. Describing the broader study: Peripheral blood was collected at initial diagnosis, before any treatment. TCR beta repertoire signatures were used to distinguish Graves' ophthalmopathy from Graves' hyperthyroidism and to predict progression to ophthalmopathy. In total, some 130 blood samples were TCR-sequenced: 40 to 45 ophthalmopathy, under 85 hyperthyroidism and approximately 17 hyperthyroidism-to-ophthalmopathy patients. To explore V-J signatures that separate ophthalmopathy from hyperthyroidism, a discovery set of about 96 patients was enrolled, consisting of about 43 with ophthalmopathy and some 59 with stable hyperthyroidism. For independent validation, a separate cohort was made up of about 18 hyperthyroidism patients plus 17 patients who later progressed from hyperthyroidism to ophthalmopathy. In roughly six hyperthyroidism patients, the T-cell repertoires found in thyroid tissue were compared with those found in blood. Once sampling was done, hyperthyroidism patients were given methimazole at a starting dose of 30 mg daily, while ophthalmopathy patients were given high-dose intravenous methylprednisolone. The 100 or so discovery patients were divided at random into training and test sets in a 7:3 ratio.

Stable hyperthyroidism was defined as no progression to ophthalmopathy within 18 months of follow-up. The hyperthyroidism patients were 18 to 65 years old and newly diagnosed, with a disease duration of less than 2 months. Anyone with other autoimmune diseases, uncontrolled infections, pregnancy or lactation was excluded from the study. Clinical symptoms, serum thyroxine, TRAb, thyroid ultrasound and orbital computed tomography were used for diagnosis. Ficoll-Paque density gradient centrifugation was used to isolate PBMCs from approximately 11 ml of fresh peripheral blood. Total RNA was extracted with Trizol reagent and quality-checked on an Agilent 2100 Bioanalyzer. Inclusive of the bounding cysteine and phenylalanine, the CDR3 is 14 residues long. Only the CDR3 DNA is retained, 42 bases long and in frame from the first base. The V and J ends are trimmed by 2 bases and 12 bases, leaving 14 bases between them. CDR1 and CDR2 (SGHTA, FQGTGA) derive from the germline V gene.

This clonotype was seen repeatedly, ten times or more. Its antigen target is currently unknown. No base quality information exists; no much larger clone differs at one position. For repertoire sequencing, TCR beta CDR3 regions were amplified from RNA transcripts. The first round of RT-PCR was done with HTBI primers and the Qiagen OneStep RT-PCR kit, and was followed by a second round of multiplex PCR, then size selection and purification. The libraries underwent paired-end sequencing with 100 bp reads on an Illumina HiSeq2000. Per the authors' processing: Reads were processed with SOAPnuke, discarding reads with adapters, uncalled bases, mean Phred below 15, or no exact constant-primer or identifier match. High-quality paired reads were merged with COPE v1.2.5. Each unique nucleotide sequence was defined as a clonotype, and clonotypes were aligned to IMGT TRB V, D and J references with MiTCR v1.1. Analysis was restricted to V-J combinations with a frequency above 0.0001, which covered roughly 99% of repertoires. For each V-J combination, a TCR clonal expansion and chaos score was defined as the ratio of F50 clonal expansion to chaos observed in the TCRdist matrix. Features were reduced by Welch's t-statistics and random forest to approximately 13 V-J combinations, which fed a naive Bayes classifier. The Morisita-Horn index was used to measure how similar the thyroid and blood repertoires were. Using fastp at Q25 and MiXCR, TCRdb reprocessed the public reads and kept productive beta chains. Rows are combined by CDR3 protein, so each entry shows the most common genes and DNA. TCRdb's processing, not the authors' own work, is the source of the V and J calls. Counted in this sample were 400,000 to 500,000 distinct CDR3 sequences; 20% to 25% of them appeared once. The ten largest account for around 3% of the sample.

What the work shows at the level of the full study, not this receptor alone: No statistical method was used to predetermine the sample size, and group allocation was not hidden from the investigators. Ophthalmopathy was separated from stable hyperthyroidism by the 13-signature model with 85% to 90% sensitivity and about 81% specificity in cross-validation and with 80%/75% in the test set. In validation, the model predicted ophthalmopathy progression with 55% to 71% sensitivity and about 73% specificity; roughly 12 predicted patients were CT-confirmed with GO in a median of approximately 6.2 months. Most expanded thyroid clonotypes with frequency above 0.001 were also detected in blood, suggesting blood repertoires may reflect the thyroid immune response.

The V and J segments used are TRBV7-3 and TRBJ2-6; TRBD1 might be the D gene, on 5 matching bases. Source material: peripheral blood. This TCR was sampled from a woman between 18 and 30 years old with stable Graves' hyperthyroidism. Donor details come from another sample of the same person, matched by shared clones. Here is the DNA: TGTGCCAGCAGCTTAGACTCCAGGACAAGCGTCCTGACTTTC. This codes for CASSLDSRTSVLTF.